The T cell receptor beta chain under discussion was sequenced for a study of cytomegalovirus exposure and HLA in healthy donors. Regarding the study as a whole: Several top significant clusters appeared, in a later analysis, to be linked to common viral pathogens. In a later analysis, roughly 17,000 TCR beta sequences were associated with HLA alleles at 0.05 false discovery rate. In an earlier analysis, in 540 or so donors, most V segments appeared productive either ~87% or ~30% of the time. Listed as cytomegalovirus-associated were over 150 TCR beta chains.

The CDR3 extends over 13 amino acids. The germline V gene encodes CDR1 MDHEN and CDR2 SYDVKM. V lost 3 bases and J lost 1, with 6 bases in between. A note on this clone: Its antigen remains unidentified.

Vbeta (60) and Jbeta (13) primers were used in the PCR. The table came from immunoSEQ multiplex PCR; TCRdb's copy has only in-frame clones and leaves some out. The top ten hold about 0.7% of the sample, which has some 200,000 clones, 80% seen once. V and J are TRBV28 and TRBJ2-5; maybe TRBD1 (5 bases). The clonotype originates from a boy between 10 and 17 years old in good health and CMV-seronegative. The sequenced sample consisted of PBMCs. CDR3 coding DNA: TGTGCCAGCAGTTTGACAGCCCAAGAGACCCAGTACTTC. Translated, it gives CASSLTAQETQYF.